What follows describes a single T cell receptor beta chain. Its antigen is unknown. No much larger clone exists at a distance of one base, and base qualities are not known. The time point label, read with the paper, signifies: pre-treatment sample, taken before nivolumab and TIL therapy. Between October 2017 and January 2020, a dual-center phase I trial enrolled adults who had stage 4 NSCLC. Samples were obtained from a single-arm, open-label phase I trial in which tumor-infiltrating lymphocyte therapy with nivolumab was evaluated in advanced non-small cell lung cancer. Blood mononuclear cells from EDTA tubes were separated on a Ficoll gradient and snap-frozen as pellets, and DNA was extracted from the cells using a Qiagen mini-prep kit. The data derive from a study of TIL therapy for anti-PD-1-resistant metastatic lung cancer (dated by TCRdb to the early 2020s). Context from the whole study: Tumors were harvested prior to any PD-1/PD-L1 blockade, after which nivolumab was administered to patients, and lymphodepletion, expanded TIL infusion and IL-2 were given to patients who progressed. Enrolled patients had a median age of around 50 years (range 38-75) and a median tumor PD-L1 proportion score of about 5.9%. Most of the cohort had lung adenocarcinoma, including four EGFR-mutant tumors and two ALK-rearranged tumors, and half of the patients were either current or former smokers. Across the cohort, whole-exome sequencing showed a median non-synonymous tumor mutation burden of approximately 1.5 mutations per megabase. T cell receptor beta sequencing of tumor and peripheral blood served to follow clonotypes across the tumor, the expanded TIL product, and serial blood samples. Points the paper makes about the study in general: The cohort was highly selected, with more treatment-naive, never-smoker and oncogene-addicted patients than typical, limiting generalizability. The baseline peripheral repertoire was partially replaced by infused TIL clonotypes, which then decayed over months, and no apparent association between persistence and response was found. The study protocol defined all tumor marker inferences as exploratory.

TCR beta CDR3 regions were amplified from genomic DNA by bias-controlled multiplex PCR with the immunoSEQ v3 hsTCRB kit. The TCR libraries were sequenced on an Illumina NextSeq 500 to about 1.8 million read pairs for survey level or about 5-6.5 million read pairs for deep level. The study's own analysis went as follows. V, D and J genes were assigned, non-productive sequences were removed, and clonality was reported by immunoSEQ Analyzer software. Repertoires were compared using productive Simpson clonality and Morisita overlap index of productive TRB rearrangements between infused TIL and blood. The absolute count of a clonotype in blood was estimated by multiplying the lymphocyte count by the CD3+ fraction and by the productive frequency of the clone. TCRdb took this table from immuneACCESS and kept in-frame rearrangements with V and J called. Such tables lack part of the clones; where checked against another copy, unresolved V genes explain under half of the gap, and the rest is unexplained. The V and J calls and clone size were taken over from that table, and D and trimming were inferred from the DNA. The sample contains 30,000 or so clones, about 70% of them found a single time. 2.5% to 3% of the sample is taken by the ten largest.

As encoded in the germline V gene, CDR1 is MGHRA while CDR2 is YSYEKL. The CDR3 measures 14 amino acids from cysteine to phenylalanine. Here the CDR3 DNA is all that survives: 42 bases in frame from base 1. V sheds 2 bases and J sheds 6 bases, leaving 14 bases between their ends. The sequence was obtained from a woman aged 30 to 85 with non-small cell lung cancer. The chain couples TRBV4-1 to TRBJ2-7, with the D gene not clear enough to name. The sequencing here drew on blood, taken at baseline. DNA sequence: TGCGCCAGCAGCCAAAAACTTAGTGTCGGCGAGCAGTACTTC. Translated, this is CASSQKLSVGEQYF.